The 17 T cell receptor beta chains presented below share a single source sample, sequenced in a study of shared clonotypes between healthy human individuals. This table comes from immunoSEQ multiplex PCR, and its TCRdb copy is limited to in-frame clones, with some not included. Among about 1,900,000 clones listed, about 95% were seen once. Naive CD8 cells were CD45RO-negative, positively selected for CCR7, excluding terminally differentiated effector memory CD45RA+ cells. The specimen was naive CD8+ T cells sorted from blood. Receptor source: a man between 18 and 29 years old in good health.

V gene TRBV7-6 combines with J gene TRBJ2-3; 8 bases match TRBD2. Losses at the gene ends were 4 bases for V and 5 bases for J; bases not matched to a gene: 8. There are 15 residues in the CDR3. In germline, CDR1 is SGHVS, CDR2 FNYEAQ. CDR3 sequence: CASSSRPGREDTQYF. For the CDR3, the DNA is TGTGCCAGCAGCTCGCGCCCCGGGAGGGAAGATACGCAGTATTTT.

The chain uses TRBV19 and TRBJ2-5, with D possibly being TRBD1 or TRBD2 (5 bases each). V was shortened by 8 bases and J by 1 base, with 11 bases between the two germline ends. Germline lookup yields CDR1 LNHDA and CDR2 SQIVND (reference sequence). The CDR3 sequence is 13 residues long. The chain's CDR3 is CASAGTTQETQYF. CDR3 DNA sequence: TGTGCCAGTGCCGGGACCACCCAAGAGACCCAGTACTTC.

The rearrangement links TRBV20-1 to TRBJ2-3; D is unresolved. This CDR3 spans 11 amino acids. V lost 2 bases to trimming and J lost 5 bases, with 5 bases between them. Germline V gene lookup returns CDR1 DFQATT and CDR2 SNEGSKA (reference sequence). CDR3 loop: CSARQIDTQYF. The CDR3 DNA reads TGCAGTGCTAGACAGATAGATACGCAGTATTTT.

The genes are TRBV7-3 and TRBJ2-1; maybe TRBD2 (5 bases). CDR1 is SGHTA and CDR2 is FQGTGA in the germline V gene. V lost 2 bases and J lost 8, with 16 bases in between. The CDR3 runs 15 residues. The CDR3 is CASSLYASPADEQFF. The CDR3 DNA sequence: TGTGCCAGCAGCTTATACGCTAGCCCTGCGGATGAGCAGTTCTTC.

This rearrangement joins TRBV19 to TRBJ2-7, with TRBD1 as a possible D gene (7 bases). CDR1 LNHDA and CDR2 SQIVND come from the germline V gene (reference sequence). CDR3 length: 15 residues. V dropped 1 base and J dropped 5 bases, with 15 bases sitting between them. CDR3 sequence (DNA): TGTGCCAGTAGTATAGGGGCAGGGGGGCCTGACGAGCAGTACTTC. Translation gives CASSIGAGGPDEQYF.

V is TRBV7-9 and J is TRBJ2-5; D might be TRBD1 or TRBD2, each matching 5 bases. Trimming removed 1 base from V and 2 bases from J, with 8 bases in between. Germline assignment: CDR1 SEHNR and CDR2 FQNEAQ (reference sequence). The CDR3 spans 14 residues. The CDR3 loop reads CASSLVEGQETQYF. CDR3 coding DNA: TGTGCCAGCAGCTTAGTTGAGGGGCAAGAGACCCAGTACTTC.

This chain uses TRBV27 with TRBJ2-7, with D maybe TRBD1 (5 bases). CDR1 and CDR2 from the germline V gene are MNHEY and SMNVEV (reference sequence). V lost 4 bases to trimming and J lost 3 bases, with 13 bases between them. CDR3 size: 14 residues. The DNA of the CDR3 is TGTGCCAGCAGTTCCCACGACAGCAGCTACGAGCAGTACTTC. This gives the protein CASSSHDSSYEQYF.

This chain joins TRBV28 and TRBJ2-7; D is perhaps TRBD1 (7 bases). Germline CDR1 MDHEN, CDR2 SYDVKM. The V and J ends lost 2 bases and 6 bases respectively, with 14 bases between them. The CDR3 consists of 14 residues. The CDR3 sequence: CASSLRGGTAEQYF. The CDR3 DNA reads TGTGCCAGCAGTTTAAGAGGGGGGACAGCCGAGCAGTACTTC.

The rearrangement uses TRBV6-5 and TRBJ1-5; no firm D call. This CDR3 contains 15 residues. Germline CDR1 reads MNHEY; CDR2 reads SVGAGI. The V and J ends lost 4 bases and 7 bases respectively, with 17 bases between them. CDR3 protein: CASSSLPRGEQPQHF. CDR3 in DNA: TGTGCCAGCAGTTCTCTACCACGTGGGGAACAGCCCCAGCATTTT.

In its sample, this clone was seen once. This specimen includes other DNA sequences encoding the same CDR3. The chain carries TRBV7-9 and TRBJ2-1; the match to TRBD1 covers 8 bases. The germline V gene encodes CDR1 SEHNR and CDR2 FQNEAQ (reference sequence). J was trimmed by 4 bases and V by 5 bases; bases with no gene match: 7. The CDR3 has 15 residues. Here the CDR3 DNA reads TGTGCCAGCAGCCTAGGACAGGGAGTTTACAATGAGCAGTTCTTC. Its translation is CASSLGQGVYNEQFF.

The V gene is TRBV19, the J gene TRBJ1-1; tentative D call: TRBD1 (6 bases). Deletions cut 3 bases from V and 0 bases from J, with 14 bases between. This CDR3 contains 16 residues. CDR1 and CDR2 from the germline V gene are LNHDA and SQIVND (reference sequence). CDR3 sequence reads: CASSIGQSGMNTEAFF. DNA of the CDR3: TGTGCCAGTAGTATCGGACAGAGCGGCATGAACACTGAAGCTTTCTTT.

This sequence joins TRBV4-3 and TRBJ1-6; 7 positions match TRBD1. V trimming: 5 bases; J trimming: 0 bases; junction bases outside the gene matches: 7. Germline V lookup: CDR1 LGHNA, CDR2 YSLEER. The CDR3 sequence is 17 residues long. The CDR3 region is CASSEQGPSSYNSPLHF. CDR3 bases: TGCGCCAGCAGCGAACAGGGGCCGAGCTCCTATAATTCACCCCTCCACTTT.

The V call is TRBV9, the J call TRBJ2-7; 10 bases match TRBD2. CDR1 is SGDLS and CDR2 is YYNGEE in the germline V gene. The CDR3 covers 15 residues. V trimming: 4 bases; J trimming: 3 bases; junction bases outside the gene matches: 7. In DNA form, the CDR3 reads TGTGCCAGCAGCCCTACAGGGACTAGCGTCTACGAGCAGTACTTC. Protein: CASSPTGTSVYEQYF.

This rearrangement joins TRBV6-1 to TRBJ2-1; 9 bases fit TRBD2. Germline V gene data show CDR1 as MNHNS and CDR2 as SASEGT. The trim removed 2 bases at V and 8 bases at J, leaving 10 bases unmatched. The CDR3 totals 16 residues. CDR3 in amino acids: CASSEMRLAGWDEQFF. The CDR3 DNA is TGTGCCAGCAGTGAAATGAGGCTAGCGGGATGGGATGAGCAGTTCTTC.

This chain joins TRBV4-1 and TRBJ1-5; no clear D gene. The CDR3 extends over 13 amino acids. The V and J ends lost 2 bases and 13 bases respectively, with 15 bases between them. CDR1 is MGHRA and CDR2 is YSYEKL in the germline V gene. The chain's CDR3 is CASSQRPGLLQHF. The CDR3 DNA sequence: TGCGCCAGCAGCCAAAGGCCTGGGTTACTACAGCATTTT.

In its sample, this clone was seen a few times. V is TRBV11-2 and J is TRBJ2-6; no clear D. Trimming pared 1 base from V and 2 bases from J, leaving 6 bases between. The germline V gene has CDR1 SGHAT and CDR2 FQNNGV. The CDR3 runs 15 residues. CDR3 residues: CASSLGVPGANVLTF. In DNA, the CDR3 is TGTGCCAGCAGCTTAGGTGTACCTGGGGCCAACGTCCTGACTTTC.

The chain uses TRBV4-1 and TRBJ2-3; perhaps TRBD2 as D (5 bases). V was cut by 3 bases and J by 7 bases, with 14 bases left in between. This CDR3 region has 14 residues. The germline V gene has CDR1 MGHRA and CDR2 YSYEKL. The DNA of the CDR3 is TGCGCCAGCAGCCAGGATCGGGGAAAATATACGCAGTATTTT. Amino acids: CASSQDRGKYTQYF.